This TCR beta chain is from a study of cytomegalovirus exposure and HLA in healthy donors. A multiplex PCR was run with 60 Vbeta primers and 13 Jbeta primers. Here immunoSEQ multiplex PCR was the method, and the copy in TCRdb shows in-frame clones only, minus some. The sample lists around 190,000 clones; about 77% were seen once. V was pared by 2 bases and J by 4 bases, with 6 bases of the junction left unmatched. The CDR3 runs 15 residues. The germline gives CDR1 LNHDA, CDR2 SQIVND (reference sequence). This chain connects TRBV19 to TRBJ2-5; 8 nucleotides align to TRBD1. The specimen sequenced was PBMCs. This sequence originates from a female donor in good health and CMV-seronegative. Here the CDR3 reads CASSIRTGSLETQYF. DNA for the CDR3: TGTGCCAGTAGTATACGGACAGGGTCGTTAGAGACCCAGTACTTC.